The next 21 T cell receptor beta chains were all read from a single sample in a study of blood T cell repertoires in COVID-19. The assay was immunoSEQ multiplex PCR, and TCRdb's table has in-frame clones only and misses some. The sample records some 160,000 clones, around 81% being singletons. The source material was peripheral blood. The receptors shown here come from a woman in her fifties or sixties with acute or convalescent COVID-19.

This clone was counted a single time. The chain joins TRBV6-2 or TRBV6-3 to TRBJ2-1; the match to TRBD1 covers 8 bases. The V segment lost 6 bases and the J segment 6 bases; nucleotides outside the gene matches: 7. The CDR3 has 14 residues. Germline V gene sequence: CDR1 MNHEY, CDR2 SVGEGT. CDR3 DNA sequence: TGTGCCAGCAGCTCCTGGACAGGGATCAATGAGCAGTTCTTC. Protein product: CASSSWTGINEQFF.

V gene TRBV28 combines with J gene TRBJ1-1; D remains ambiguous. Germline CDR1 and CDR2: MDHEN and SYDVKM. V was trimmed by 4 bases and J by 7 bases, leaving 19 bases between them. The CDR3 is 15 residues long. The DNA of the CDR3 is TGTGCCAGCAGTTCCTCCCGAGGGTGGGTGAGTGAAGCTTTCTTT. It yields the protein CASSSSRGWVSEAFF.

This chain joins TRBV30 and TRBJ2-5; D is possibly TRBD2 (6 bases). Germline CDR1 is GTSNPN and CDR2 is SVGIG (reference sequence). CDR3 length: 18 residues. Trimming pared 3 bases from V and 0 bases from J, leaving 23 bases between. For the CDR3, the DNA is TGTGCCTGGAGCGGTGACACCCTACCGGGGGAAGACCAAGAGACCCAGTACTTC. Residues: CAWSGDTLPGEDQETQYF.

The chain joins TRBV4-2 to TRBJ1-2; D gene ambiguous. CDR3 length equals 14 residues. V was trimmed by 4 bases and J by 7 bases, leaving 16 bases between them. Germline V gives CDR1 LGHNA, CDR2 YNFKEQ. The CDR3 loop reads CASSPGKEAGGYTF. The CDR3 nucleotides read TGTGCCAGCAGCCCCGGGAAGGAAGCGGGTGGCTACACCTTC.

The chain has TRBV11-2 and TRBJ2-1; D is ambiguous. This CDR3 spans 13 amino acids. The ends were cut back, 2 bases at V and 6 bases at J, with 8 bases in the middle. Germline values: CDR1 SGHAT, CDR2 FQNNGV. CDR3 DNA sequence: TGTGCCAGCAGCTTACGGAGCCTCAATGAGCAGTTCTTC. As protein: CASSLRSLNEQFF.

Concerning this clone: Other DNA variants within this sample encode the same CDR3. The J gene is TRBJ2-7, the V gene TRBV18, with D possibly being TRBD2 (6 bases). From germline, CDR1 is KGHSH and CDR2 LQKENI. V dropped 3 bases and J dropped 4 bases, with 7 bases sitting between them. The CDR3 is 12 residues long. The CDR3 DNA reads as TGTGCCAGCTCACCGGAGGGTTACGAGCAGTACTTC. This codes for CASSPEGYEQYF.

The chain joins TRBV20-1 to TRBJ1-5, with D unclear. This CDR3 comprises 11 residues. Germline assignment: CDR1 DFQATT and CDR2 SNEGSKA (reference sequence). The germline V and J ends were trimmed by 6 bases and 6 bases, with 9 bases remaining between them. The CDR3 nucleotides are TGCAGTGCCGGAGTGGGTCAGCCCCAGCATTTT. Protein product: CSAGVGQPQHF.

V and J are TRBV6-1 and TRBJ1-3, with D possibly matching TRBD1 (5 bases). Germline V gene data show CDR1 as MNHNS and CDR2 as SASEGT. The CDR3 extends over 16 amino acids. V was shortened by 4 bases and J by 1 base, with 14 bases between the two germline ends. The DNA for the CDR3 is TGTGCCAGCAGTGTTGATTCAGGGCCATCTGGAAACACCATATATTTT. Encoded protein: CASSVDSGPSGNTIYF.

CDR3 amino acids: CASKKEFYNSPLHF. CDR3 nucleotide sequence: TGTGCCAGCAAAAAGGAGTTTTATAATTCACCCCTCCACTTT. The rearrangement joins TRBV6-5 to TRBJ1-6; D gene unclear. The germline V and J ends were trimmed by 7 bases and 4 bases, with 11 bases remaining between them. The CDR3 extends over 14 amino acids. In germline, CDR1 is MNHEY, CDR2 SVGAGI.

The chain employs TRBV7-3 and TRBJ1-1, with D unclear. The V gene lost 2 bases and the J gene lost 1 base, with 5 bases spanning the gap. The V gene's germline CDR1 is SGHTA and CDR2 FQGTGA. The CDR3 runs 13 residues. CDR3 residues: CASSLLWNTEAFF. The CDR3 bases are TGTGCCAGCAGCTTATTATGGAACACTGAAGCTTTCTTT.

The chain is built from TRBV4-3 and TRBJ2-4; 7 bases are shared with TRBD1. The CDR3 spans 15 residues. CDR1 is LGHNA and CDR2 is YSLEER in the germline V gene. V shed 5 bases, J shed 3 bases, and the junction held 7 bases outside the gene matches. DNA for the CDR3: TGCGCCAGCAGCTCAGGATGGGACAGCAAAAACATTCAGTACTTC. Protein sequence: CASSSGWDSKNIQYF.

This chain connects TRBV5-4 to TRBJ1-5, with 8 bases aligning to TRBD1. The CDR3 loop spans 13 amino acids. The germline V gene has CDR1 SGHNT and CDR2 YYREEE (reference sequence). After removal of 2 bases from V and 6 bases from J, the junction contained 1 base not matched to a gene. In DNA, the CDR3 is TGTGCCAGCAGCTTCGACAGGGGTCAGCCCCAGCATTTT. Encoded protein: CASSFDRGQPQHF.

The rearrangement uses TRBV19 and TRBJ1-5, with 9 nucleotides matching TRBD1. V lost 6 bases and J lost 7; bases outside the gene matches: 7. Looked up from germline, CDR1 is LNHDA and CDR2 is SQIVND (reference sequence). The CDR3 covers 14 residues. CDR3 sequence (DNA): TGTGCCAGTAGCATGGGACAGGGCCCCCAGCCCCAGCATTTT. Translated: CASSMGQGPQPQHF.

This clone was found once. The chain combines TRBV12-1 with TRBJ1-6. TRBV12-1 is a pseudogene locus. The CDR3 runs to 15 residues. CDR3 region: CASGVRDLWNSPLHF. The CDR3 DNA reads TGTGCCAGCGGGGTCCGGGATCTCTGGAATTCACCCCTCCACTTT.

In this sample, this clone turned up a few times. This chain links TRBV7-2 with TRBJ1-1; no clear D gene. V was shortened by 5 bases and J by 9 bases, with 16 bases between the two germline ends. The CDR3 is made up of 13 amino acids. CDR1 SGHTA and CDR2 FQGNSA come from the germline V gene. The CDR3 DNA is TGTGCCAGCAGCACCCCCGAGGGATCGAAAGCTTTCTTT. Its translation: CASSTPEGSKAFF.

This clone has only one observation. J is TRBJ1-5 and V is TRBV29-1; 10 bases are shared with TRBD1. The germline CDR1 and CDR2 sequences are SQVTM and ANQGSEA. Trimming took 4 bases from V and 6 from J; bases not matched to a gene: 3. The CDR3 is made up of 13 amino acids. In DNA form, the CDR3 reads TGCAGCGTTGGGGACAGGGGCGGTCAGCCCCAGCATTTT. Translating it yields CSVGDRGGQPQHF. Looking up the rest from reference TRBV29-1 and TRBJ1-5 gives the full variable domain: SAVISQKPSRDICQRGTSLTIQCQVDSQVTMMFWYRQQPGQSLTLIATANQGSEATYESGFVIDKFPISRPNLTFSTLTVSNMSPEDSSIYLCSVGDRGGQPQHFGDGTRLSIL.

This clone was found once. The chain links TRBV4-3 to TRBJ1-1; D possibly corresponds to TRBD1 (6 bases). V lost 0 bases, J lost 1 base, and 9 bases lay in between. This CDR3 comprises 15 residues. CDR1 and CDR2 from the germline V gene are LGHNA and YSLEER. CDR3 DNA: TGCGCCAGCAGCCAAGAGGGGGCCTCGAACACTGAAGCTTTCTTT. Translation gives CASSQEGASNTEAFF.

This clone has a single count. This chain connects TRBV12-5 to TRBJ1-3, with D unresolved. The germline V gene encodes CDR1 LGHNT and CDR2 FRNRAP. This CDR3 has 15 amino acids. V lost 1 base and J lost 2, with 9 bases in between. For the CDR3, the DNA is TGTGCTAGTGGTTTGGGCGATACGACTGGAAACACCATATATTTT. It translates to CASGLGDTTGNTIYF.

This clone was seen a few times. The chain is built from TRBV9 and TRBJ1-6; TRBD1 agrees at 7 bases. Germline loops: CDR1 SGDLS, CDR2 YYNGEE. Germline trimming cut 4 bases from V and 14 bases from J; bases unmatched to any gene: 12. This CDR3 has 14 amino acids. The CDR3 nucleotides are TGTGCCAGCAGCCAGGGGGACAGACCTGTGGCCCTCCACTTT. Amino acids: CASSQGDRPVALHF.

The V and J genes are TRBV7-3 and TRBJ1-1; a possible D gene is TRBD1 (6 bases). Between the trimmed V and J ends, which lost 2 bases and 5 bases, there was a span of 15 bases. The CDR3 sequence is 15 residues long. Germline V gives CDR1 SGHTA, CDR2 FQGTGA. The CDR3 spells CASSLGGAQSTEAFF. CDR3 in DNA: TGTGCCAGCAGCTTAGGGGGGGCACAGAGTACTGAAGCTTTCTTT.

CDR3 region: CASSLGSGELFF. In DNA, the CDR3 is TGTGCCAGCAGCTTGGGCTCCGGGGAGCTGTTTTTT. This chain joins TRBV7-6 and TRBJ2-2; D gene uncertain. Between the trimmed V and J ends, which lost 3 bases and 6 bases, there was a span of 5 bases. The CDR3 covers 12 residues. Germline V CDR1 and CDR2: SGHVS, FNYEAQ.